This T cell receptor (beta chain) was captured in a study of blood T cells in healthy people across ages. CDR1 is SGHDT, CDR2 YYEEEE, per germline. This CDR3 region has 13 residues. The germline V and J ends were trimmed by 3 bases and 3 bases, with 7 bases remaining between them. Through a sample-barcoded 5' primer and a J-beta primer mix, a second PCR was run for about 6 to 12 cycles. Through a template-switch adaptor with 12 random nucleotides, each cDNA molecule received a tag. TCRdb fed the 5' RACE reads into MiXCR, producing one record per CDR3 protein. The sample shows over 1,300,000 distinct CDR3 sequences, almost 60% of them seen only once. For this clonotype: Its antigen is unidentified.

Whole-study findings and limits: Naive and antigen-experienced cells were not separated, limiting conclusive comparison.

Isolation yielded PBMCs, at least 6.5 million per sample, in every case. The clonotype originates from a man between 18 and 35 years old in good health. Material: blood. This chain joins TRBV5-6 and TRBJ2-4, with D tentatively TRBD1 (5 bases). CDR3 in amino acids: CASSSGIKNIQYF. CDR3 in DNA: TGTGCCAGCAGCTCAGGGATCAAAAACATTCAGTACTTC.